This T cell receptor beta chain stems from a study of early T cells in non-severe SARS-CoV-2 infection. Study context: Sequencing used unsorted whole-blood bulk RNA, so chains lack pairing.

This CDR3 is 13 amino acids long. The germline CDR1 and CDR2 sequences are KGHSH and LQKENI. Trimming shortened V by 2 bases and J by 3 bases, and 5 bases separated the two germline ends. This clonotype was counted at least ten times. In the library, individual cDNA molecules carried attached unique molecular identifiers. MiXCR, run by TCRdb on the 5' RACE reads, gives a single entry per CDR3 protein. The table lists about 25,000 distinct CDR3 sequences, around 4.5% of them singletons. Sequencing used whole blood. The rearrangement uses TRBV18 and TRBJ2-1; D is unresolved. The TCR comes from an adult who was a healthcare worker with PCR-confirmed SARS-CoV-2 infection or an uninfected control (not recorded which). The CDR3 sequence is CASSPVRYNEQFF. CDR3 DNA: TGTGCCAGCTCACCAGTCCGCTACAATGAGCAGTTCTTC.